The T cell receptor beta chain under discussion was sequenced for a study of T cells in Graves' hyperthyroidism and ophthalmopathy. From RNA transcripts, TCR beta CDR3 regions were amplified. HTBI primers drove first-round RT-PCR of the TCR CDR3. Each CDR3 protein gets one entry after TCRdb re-called the multiplex PCR reads with MiXCR. The sample holds 650,000 to 850,000 distinct CDR3 sequences; about 19% are singletons and the top ten take over 15%. Per the germline V gene, CDR1 is SEHNR and CDR2 is FQNEAQ (reference sequence). V was trimmed by 5 bases and J by 3 bases, leaving 7 bases between them. This CDR3 comprises 12 residues. This clonotype was observed many times. Those with hyperthyroidism were 18 to 65 years old, newly diagnosed, and ill for under 2 months.

The source material was blood. The chain employs TRBV7-9 and TRBJ1-1, with TRBD1 as a possible D gene (6 bases). This receptor was obtained from a woman aged 50 to 60 with Graves' hyperthyroidism that later progressed to Graves' ophthalmopathy. The CDR3 nucleotides read TGTGCCAGCAGCCGGACAGACACTGAAGCTTTCTTT. Translating it yields CASSRTDTEAFF. The full variable domain, in which reference TRBV7-9 and TRBJ1-1 provide the parts outside the CDR3, is DTGVSQNPRHKITKRGQNVTFRCDPISEHNRLYWYRQTLGQGPEFLTYFQNEAQLEKSRLLSDRFSAERPKGSFSTLEIQRTEQGDSAMYLCASSRTDTEAFFGQGTRLTVV.